This TCR beta chain was found in a study of memory CD4+ T cells and cytomegalovirus serostatus. This clone has only one observation. The data were produced by immunoSEQ multiplex PCR, yet TCRdb's version contains in-frame clones alone and is incomplete. The sample lists approximately 50,000 clones, about three quarters seen once, with more than 2.5% in the top ten. The CDR3 runs 14 residues. The germline V gene has CDR1 SGHRS and CDR2 YFSETQ. V shed 5 bases, J shed 4 bases, and the junction held 5 bases outside the gene matches. Single viable CD3+CD4+CD8-CD45RO+ cells were sorted as the memory CD4+ T cells. After thawing, CD4+ T cells were positively selected.

The V call is TRBV5-1, the J call TRBJ2-7, with 11 bases lining up with TRBD1. Material for sequencing was memory CD4+ T cells from blood. The TCR sequence derives from an adult in good health and CMV-seropositive. The CDR3, as DNA: TGCGCCAGCAGAATCGGACAGGGGGCTTACGAGCAGTACTTC. Translating gives CASRIGQGAYEQYF.